A selection of T cell receptor beta chains follows, all from one sample in a study of vaccination effects on CD4 cells after COVID-19. The antigens for these receptors are not known. TCRdb's table, derived via immunoSEQ multiplex PCR, lists solely in-frame clones and lacks some. This table holds tens of thousands of clones, approximately 73% found once. The source material was CD4+ T cells from PBMCs cultured with HCoV-229E spike peptides, sampled after COVID-19 vaccination. The receptors derive from a human donor who received a COVID-19 vaccine. Each CDR3 is given with its conserved first and last residue. D genes are given only for firm matches. Clone sizes are given selectively: once, few, many, or a class where the clone is expanded.

V gene: TRBV9
D gene: .
clone size: few
J gene: TRBJ1-6
CDR3 protein: CASSVVGTGSPLHF
CDR3 DNA: TGTGCCAGCAGCGTAGTAGGGACCGGTTCACCCCTCCACTTT

V gene: TRBV7-2
D gene: .
clone size: .
J gene: TRBJ1-5
CDR3 protein: CASSLVRGNSNQPQHF
CDR3 DNA: TGTGCCAGCAGCTTAGTGAGGGGCAATTCCAATCAGCCCCAGCATTTT

V gene: TRBV6-2/TRBV6-3
D gene: .
clone size: .
J gene: TRBJ1-6
CDR3 protein: CASSSLRASYNSPLHF
CDR3 DNA: TGTGCCAGCAGCTCTCTACGGGCCAGCTATAATTCACCCCTCCACTTT

V gene: TRBV27
D gene: .
clone size: .
J gene: TRBJ2-1
CDR3 protein: CASRPISSRTPINEQFF
CDR3 DNA: TGTGCCAGCAGACCCATCTCGAGCAGGACTCCCATCAATGAGCAGTTCTTC

V gene: TRBV2
D gene: .
clone size: .
J gene: TRBJ1-1
CDR3 protein: CASSEWGRSTEAFF
CDR3 DNA: TGTGCCAGCAGTGAATGGGGGCGGAGCACTGAAGCTTTCTTT

V gene: TRBV4-3
D gene: TRBD1
clone size: .
J gene: TRBJ1-6
CDR3 protein: CASSQLTGTGDNSPLHF
CDR3 DNA: TGCGCCAGCAGCCAATTAACCGGGACAGGGGACAATTCACCCCTCCACTTT

V gene: TRBV2
D gene: TRBD2
clone size: .
J gene: TRBJ2-5
CDR3 protein: CASSVLTSGKETQYF
CDR3 DNA: TGTGCCAGCAGTGTCCTTACTAGCGGTAAAGAGACCCAGTACTTC

V gene: TRBV14
D gene: TRBD1
clone size: .
J gene: TRBJ1-2
CDR3 protein: CASSEQGFYGYTF
CDR3 DNA: TGTGCCAGCAGCGAACAGGGGTTCTATGGCTACACCTTC

V gene: TRBV29-1
D gene: .
clone size: .
J gene: TRBJ1-4
CDR3 protein: CSAQPGDKEKLFF
CDR3 DNA: TGCAGCGCTCAACCGGGAGACAAGGAAAAACTGTTTTTT

V gene: TRBV5-1
D gene: .
clone size: .
J gene: TRBJ1-6
CDR3 protein: CASSLASGGYNSPLHF
CDR3 DNA: TGCGCCAGCAGCTTGGCTAGCGGAGGGTATAATTCACCCCTCCACTTT

V gene: TRBV7-3
D gene: TRBD1
clone size: .
J gene: TRBJ2-3
CDR3 protein: CASSATGGAADTQYF
CDR3 DNA: TGTGCCAGCAGCGCCACAGGGGGCGCGGCAGATACGCAGTATTTT

V gene: TRBV7-3
D gene: .
clone size: .
J gene: TRBJ1-1
CDR3 protein: CASSIQRNTEAFF
CDR3 DNA: TGTGCCAGCAGCATACAGAGGAACACTGAAGCTTTCTTT

V gene: TRBV30
D gene: .
clone size: few
J gene: TRBJ2-2
CDR3 protein: CALTGPAFTGELFF
CDR3 DNA: TGTGCCTTGACAGGTCCGGCCTTCACCGGGGAGCTGTTTTTT

V gene: TRBV5-1
D gene: TRBD1
clone size: few
J gene: TRBJ2-2
CDR3 protein: CASSLYRDRESGELFF
CDR3 DNA: TGCGCCAGCAGCTTGTATCGGGACAGGGAGAGCGGGGAGCTGTTTTTT

V gene: TRBV4-2
D gene: TRBD1
clone size: few
J gene: TRBJ1-6
CDR3 protein: CASSQHLGQGNSYNSPLHF
CDR3 DNA: TGTGCCAGCAGCCAACATTTGGGACAGGGCAACTCCTATAATTCACCCCTCCACTTT

V gene: TRBV2
D gene: TRBD2
clone size: .
J gene: TRBJ2-5
CDR3 protein: CASSEKGLAGETQYF
CDR3 DNA: TGTGCCAGCAGTGAAAAGGGACTAGCAGGGGAGACCCAGTACTTC

V gene: TRBV5-1
D gene: .
clone size: .
J gene: TRBJ1-6
CDR3 protein: CASSSRENSPLHF
CDR3 DNA: TGCGCCAGCAGCTCCCGCGAGAATTCACCCCTCCACTTT

V gene: TRBV5-5
D gene: TRBD1
clone size: .
J gene: TRBJ1-2
CDR3 protein: CASRVGQGFTNYGYTF
CDR3 DNA: TGTGCCAGCAGGGTGGGACAGGGCTTTACTAACTATGGCTACACCTTC

V gene: TRBV9
D gene: .
clone size: .
J gene: TRBJ1-5
CDR3 protein: CASSRDSNQPQHF
CDR3 DNA: TGTGCCAGCAGTAGGGATAGCAATCAGCCCCAGCATTTT

V gene: TRBV19
D gene: TRBD1
clone size: .
J gene: TRBJ1-3
CDR3 protein: CASSYRGSRHSGNTIYF
CDR3 DNA: TGTGCCAGTAGTTACAGGGGATCGCGTCACTCTGGAAACACCATATATTTT

V gene: TRBV12-3/TRBV12-4
D gene: .
clone size: .
J gene: TRBJ1-1
CDR3 protein: CASIIRGGEAFF
CDR3 DNA: TGTGCCAGCATTATCCGGGGCGGCGAAGCTTTCTTT

V gene: TRBV10-1
D gene: .
clone size: .
J gene: TRBJ2-3
CDR3 protein: CASSESGTDTQYF
CDR3 DNA: TGCGCCAGCAGTGAGTCGGGAACAGATACGCAGTATTTT

V gene: TRBV29-1
D gene: .
clone size: once
J gene: TRBJ1-1
CDR3 protein: CSVREARNTEAFF
CDR3 DNA: TGCAGCGTAAGAGAGGCCCGGAACACTGAAGCTTTCTTT

V gene: TRBV11-2
D gene: .
clone size: .
J gene: TRBJ2-5
CDR3 protein: CASSHGATQETQYF
CDR3 DNA: TGTGCCAGCAGCCACGGGGCTACCCAAGAGACCCAGTACTTC

V gene: TRBV1
D gene: .
clone size: few
J gene: TRBJ1-2
CDR3 protein: CTSSPRRGQKNYGYTF
CDR3 DNA: TGCACCAGCAGCCCTAGAAGGGGACAGAAAAACTATGGCTACACCTTC

V gene: TRBV9
D gene: .
clone size: .
J gene: TRBJ2-5
CDR3 protein: CASNDGTPLRGTQYF
CDR3 DNA: TGTGCCAGCAACGACGGGACCCCTCTGCGTGGGACCCAGTACTTC

V gene: TRBV29-1
D gene: TRBD1
clone size: once
J gene: TRBJ2-1
CDR3 protein: CSVDRGSGTGGRYEQFF
CDR3 DNA: TGCAGCGTTGATCGGGGGTCCGGGACAGGGGGCAGATATGAGCAGTTCTTC

V gene: TRBV6-5
D gene: .
clone size: few
J gene: TRBJ1-1
CDR3 protein: CASSYSRRQNTEAFF
CDR3 DNA: TGTGCCAGCAGTTACTCGAGGCGGCAGAACACTGAAGCTTTCTTT

V gene: TRBV24-1
D gene: .
clone size: once
J gene: TRBJ2-2
CDR3 protein: CATSDSRTGELFF
CDR3 DNA: TGTGCCACCAGTGACTCAAGGACCGGGGAGCTGTTTTTT

V gene: TRBV5-1
D gene: TRBD1
clone size: .
J gene: TRBJ2-3
CDR3 protein: CASSPRDRVEDTQYF
CDR3 DNA: TGCGCCAGCAGCCCCCGGGACAGGGTCGAAGATACGCAGTATTTT

V gene: TRBV27
D gene: .
clone size: few
J gene: TRBJ1-2
CDR3 protein: CASSSQRANYGYTF
CDR3 DNA: TGTGCCAGCAGTTCACAGCGGGCTAACTATGGCTACACCTTC

V gene: TRBV24-1
D gene: .
clone size: .
J gene: TRBJ1-4
CDR3 protein: CATSDRRSSEKLFF
CDR3 DNA: TGTGCCACCAGTGATCGCCGGAGTTCCGAAAAACTGTTTTTT

V gene: TRBV2
D gene: .
clone size: .
J gene: TRBJ1-4
CDR3 protein: CASRRTNEKLFF
CDR3 DNA: TGTGCCAGCCGGAGGACTAATGAAAAACTGTTTTTT

V gene: TRBV12-5
D gene: .
clone size: .
J gene: TRBJ2-2
CDR3 protein: CASGLVLDGTVNTGELFF
CDR3 DNA: TGTGCTAGTGGTTTGGTTTTAGATGGGACGGTGAACACCGGGGAGCTGTTTTTT

V gene: TRBV6-5
D gene: TRBD1
clone size: .
J gene: TRBJ1-2
CDR3 protein: CASRIGQGIYGYTF
CDR3 DNA: TGTGCCAGCAGGATAGGACAGGGGATCTATGGCTACACCTTC

V gene: TRBV11-2
D gene: TRBD2
clone size: .
J gene: TRBJ2-3
CDR3 protein: CASSLGTSGGDTQYF
CDR3 DNA: TGTGCCAGCAGCTTAGGGACTAGCGGGGGAGATACGCAGTATTTT

V gene: TRBV19
D gene: TRBD1
clone size: once
J gene: TRBJ2-5
CDR3 protein: CASSPQGVQETQYF
CDR3 DNA: TGTGCCAGTAGCCCGCAGGGGGTACAAGAGACCCAGTACTTC

V gene: TRBV6-5
D gene: .
clone size: .
J gene: TRBJ1-1
CDR3 protein: CASSYRGGGVNAEAFF
CDR3 DNA: TGTGCCAGCAGTTACAGGGGAGGGGGGGTTAACGCTGAAGCTTTCTTT

V gene: TRBV10-1
D gene: .
clone size: few
J gene: TRBJ1-5
CDR3 protein: CASRVRPGRRSDGNQPQHF
CDR3 DNA: TGCGCCAGCAGAGTTAGGCCGGGACGGAGGTCGGATGGCAATCAGCCCCAGCATTTT

V gene: TRBV5-6
D gene: TRBD2
clone size: few
J gene: TRBJ2-3
CDR3 protein: CASSLGSGGSYTQYF
CDR3 DNA: TGTGCCAGCAGCTTGGGTAGCGGGGGGTCCTATACGCAGTATTTT

V gene: TRBV7-2
D gene: .
clone size: few
J gene: TRBJ1-1
CDR3 protein: CASSRYYTEAFF
CDR3 DNA: TGTGCCAGCAGCCGATATTACACTGAAGCTTTCTTT

V gene: TRBV6-5
D gene: .
clone size: .
J gene: TRBJ2-1
CDR3 protein: CASSLLPNEQFF
CDR3 DNA: TGTGCCAGCAGCCTTCTCCCCAATGAGCAGTTCTTC

V gene: TRBV5-1
D gene: .
clone size: .
J gene: TRBJ2-3
CDR3 protein: CASSYRQAGTDTQYF
CDR3 DNA: TGCGCCAGCAGCTACCGTCAAGCGGGCACAGATACGCAGTATTTT

V gene: TRBV2
D gene: .
clone size: few
J gene: TRBJ2-3
CDR3 protein: CASGKQGDTQYF
CDR3 DNA: TGTGCCAGCGGAAAACAGGGTGATACGCAGTATTTT

V gene: TRBV19
D gene: .
clone size: .
J gene: TRBJ1-4
CDR3 protein: CASSPTASNEKLFF
CDR3 DNA: TGTGCCAGTAGTCCGACGGCCTCTAATGAAAAACTGTTTTTT

V gene: TRBV20-1
D gene: .
clone size: .
J gene: TRBJ2-5
CDR3 protein: CSASRAREETQYF
CDR3 DNA: TGCAGTGCTAGTAGGGCTAGAGAAGAGACCCAGTACTTC

V gene: TRBV5-1
D gene: .
clone size: .
J gene: TRBJ2-1
CDR3 protein: CASTRDGTLNFGNEQFF
CDR3 DNA: TGCGCCAGCACACGGGATGGGACACTCAATTTCGGAAATGAGCAGTTCTTC

V gene: TRBV12-3/TRBV12-4
D gene: .
clone size: few
J gene: TRBJ1-1
CDR3 protein: CASSLQGRSEAFF
CDR3 DNA: TGTGCCAGCAGTTTGCAGGGGCGTTCTGAAGCTTTCTTT

V gene: TRBV30
D gene: .
clone size: once
J gene: TRBJ2-5
CDR3 protein: CAWRTGLPRETQYF
CDR3 DNA: TGTGCCTGGAGAACAGGGTTGCCGAGGGAGACCCAGTACTTC

V gene: TRBV6-1
D gene: TRBD1
clone size: once
J gene: TRBJ1-2
CDR3 protein: CASSEEAGGYGYTF
CDR3 DNA: TGTGCCAGCAGTGAAGAGGCAGGGGGCTATGGCTACACCTTC

V gene: TRBV10-3
D gene: TRBD1
clone size: .
J gene: TRBJ1-2
CDR3 protein: CAISETGGNIQGYTF
CDR3 DNA: TGTGCCATCAGTGAGACAGGGGGCAACATCCAAGGCTACACCTTC